What follows are 23 T cell receptor beta chains derived from one specimen sequenced in a study of identical twins. One entry per CDR3 protein results from TCRdb running MiXCR on the 5' RACE reads. The repertoire holds approximately 620,000 distinct CDR3 sequences, with over 8.5% as singletons. The same sample was also studied in work on yellow fever vaccine responses in identical twins.

Source material: PBMCs. The source is a woman aged 18 to 35 in good health.

This clonotype was counted at least ten times. The V call is TRBV24-1, the J call TRBJ2-7; D is perhaps TRBD1 (5 bases). This CDR3 is 15 amino acids long. Germline CDR1 reads KGHDR; CDR2 reads SFDVKD. Trimming pared 5 bases from V and 5 bases from J, leaving 18 bases between. CDR3 sequence (DNA): TGTGCCACCAGTGCCCGGAATGTGGGGCGCAACGAGCAGTACTTC. It specifies CATSARNVGRNEQYF.

This clonotype has more than one count but fewer than ten. CDR3 sequence (DNA): TGCAGTGCTAGACGTCAACTAGCCCGCTCCTACGAGCAGTACTTC. This codes for CSARRQLARSYEQYF. This chain connects TRBV20-1 to TRBJ2-7, with a possible D match to TRBD2 (6 bases). The CDR3 runs 15 residues. CDR1 and CDR2 from the germline V gene are DFQATT and SNEGSKA (reference sequence). Trimming cost V 2 bases and J 0 bases, with 14 bases left between them.

This clonotype came up many times. The chain employs TRBV6-6 and TRBJ1-5; the D gene is possibly TRBD1 (5 bases). Germline CDR1 reads MNHNY; CDR2 reads SVGAGI (reference sequence). The V end was cut by 4 bases, the J end by 9 bases, with 10 bases between. The CDR3 length is 12 residues. DNA of the CDR3: TGTGCCAGCAGTTCGGGGCAGGGGCCCCAGCATTTT. Its protein is CASSSGQGPQHF.

This clonotype was found a few times. The chain links TRBV6-2 or TRBV6-3 to TRBJ2-2; TRBD2 matches 9 bases. The CDR3 sequence is 18 residues long. Germline lookup yields CDR1 MNHEY and CDR2 SVGEGT. Trimming took 1 base from V and 1 from J; bases not matched to a gene: 7. The CDR3 loop is CASSYWIRAGGNTGELFF. In DNA, the CDR3 is TGTGCCAGCAGTTACTGGATTCGAGCGGGAGGGAACACCGGGGAGCTGTTTTTT.

The CDR3 bases are TGTGCTGTCAGAATCCGAGGGGATACGCAGTATTTT. It specifies CAVRIRGDTQYF. The chain combines TRBV2 with TRBJ2-3, with D perhaps matching TRBD2 (5 bases). Germline assignment: CDR1 SNHLY and CDR2 FYNNEI. The CDR3 runs to 12 residues.

The V gene is TRBV4-1, the J gene TRBJ2-3, with a tentative D call TRBD2 (6 bases). Trimming stripped 6 bases from V and 1 base from J, with 14 bases between. The CDR3 runs to 15 residues. Germline CDR1 and CDR2: MGHRA and YSYEKL. For the CDR3, the DNA is TGCGCCAGCAGTCTAACTAGCCCTGGCACAGATACGCAGTATTTT. This encodes CASSLTSPGTDTQYF.

This clonotype was found a few times. The V and J genes are TRBV28 and TRBJ2-3; 8 positions match TRBD2. This CDR3 is built from 16 residues. Germline values: CDR1 MDHEN, CDR2 SYDVKM. The V and J ends lost 6 bases and 2 bases, in that order; junction bases with no gene match: 10. This CDR3 is CASRSSGQGFTDTQYF. In DNA form, the CDR3 reads TGTGCCAGCAGATCTAGCGGGCAGGGGTTCACAGATACGCAGTATTTT.

The chain couples TRBV9 to TRBJ2-3, with 7 positions matching TRBD1. The length of the CDR3 is 16 residues. V lost 0 bases, J lost 4 bases, and 8 bases stayed unmatched. The germline CDR1 and CDR2 sequences are SGDLS and YYNGEE. CDR3 DNA sequence: TGTGCCAGCAGCGTAGAGACAGGGAATGGTGCAGATACGCAGTATTTT. This gives the protein CASSVETGNGADTQYF.

This clonotype was seen at least ten times. This chain links TRBV20-1 with TRBJ2-1, with D uncertain. The CDR3 is 14 amino acids. The V gene lost 2 bases and the J gene lost 8 bases, with 16 bases spanning the gap. Germline loops: CDR1 DFQATT, CDR2 SNEGSKA (reference sequence). CDR3 DNA sequence: TGCAGTGCTAGATCCCAGGAAGTAGACCATGAGCAGTTCTTC. Translating gives CSARSQEVDHEQFF.

This clonotype has at least ten counts. The rearrangement links TRBV7-2 to TRBJ2-5; 7 positions match TRBD1. In germline, CDR1 is SGHTA, CDR2 FQGNSA. Unmatched junction bases numbered 7, after V lost 5 bases and J lost 1 base. The CDR3 covers 15 residues. The CDR3 DNA reads TGTGCCAGCAGCGGAGGTAGACAGGGCCAAGAGACCCAGTACTTC. This encodes CASSGGRQGQETQYF.

The rearrangement joins TRBV2 to TRBJ2-2; TRBD1 aligns across 7 bases. The CDR3 length is 14 residues. The germline V gene encodes CDR1 SNHLY and CDR2 FYNNEI. V gave up 7 bases and J gave up 7 bases; unmatched junction bases: 9. CDR3 in amino acids: CASNREGGFGELFF. The CDR3 coding sequence is TGTGCCAGCAATCGGGAAGGGGGCTTCGGGGAGCTGTTTTTT.

The V and J genes are TRBV7-6 and TRBJ2-5; D is perhaps TRBD2 (5 bases). The CDR3 is 15 residues long. Germline V gene sequence: CDR1 SGHVS, CDR2 FNYEAQ. Trimming removed 4 bases at V and 3 bases at J, with 15 bases between. CDR3 sequence (DNA): TGTGCCAGCAGCTCAGGACTCCCTGGGAAAGAGACCCAGTACTTC. It yields the protein CASSSGLPGKETQYF.

This rearrangement joins TRBV7-9 to TRBJ2-2; D not certain. Germline V gene data show CDR1 as SEHNR and CDR2 as FQNEAQ (reference sequence). Trimming removed 4 bases at V and 8 bases at J, with 11 bases between. The CDR3 runs 13 residues. The CDR3 reads CASSSTLGGELFF. DNA of the CDR3: TGTGCCAGCAGCTCTACCCTGGGGGGGGAGCTGTTTTTT.

The gene calls are TRBV6-5 and TRBJ2-1; D is perhaps TRBD2 (5 bases). Germline V gene sequence: CDR1 MNHEY, CDR2 SVGAGI. The CDR3 covers 15 residues. Deletions cut 4 bases from V and 4 bases from J, with 14 bases between. CDR3 in DNA: TGTGCCAGCAGTTTCGGGGTTTTGGAGTACAATGAGCAGTTCTTC. This codes for CASSFGVLEYNEQFF.

This clonotype was picked up a small number of times. This chain uses TRBV20-1 with TRBJ1-1, with 8 bases identical to TRBD1. V gave up 5 bases and J gave up 3 bases; unmatched junction bases: 2. The CDR3 is made up of 12 amino acids. CDR1 is DFQATT, CDR2 SNEGSKA, per germline (reference sequence). CDR3 DNA sequence: TGCAGTGCTTACAGGGGGGACACTGAAGCTTTCTTT. The encoded protein is CSAYRGDTEAFF.

This clonotype came up many times. The V and J genes are TRBV5-1 and TRBJ2-1; TRBD1 matches at 9 bases. Per the germline V gene, CDR1 is SGHRS and CDR2 is YFSETQ. CDR3 size: 13 residues. V shed 5 bases and J 8 bases; nucleotides not matched to a gene: 5. The CDR3 loop reads CASRLDRGDEQFF. As DNA, the CDR3 is TGCGCCAGCAGACTGGACAGGGGAGATGAGCAGTTCTTC.

In this sample, this clonotype turned up many times. This sequence joins TRBV7-9 and TRBJ2-7; D is ambiguous. Germline V gene sequence: CDR1 SEHNR, CDR2 FQNEAQ (reference sequence). The CDR3 is 14 residues long. V gave up 5 bases and J gave up 4 bases, with 15 bases separating them. The CDR3 protein is CASSDRVQPYEQYF. The CDR3 nucleotides read TGTGCCAGCAGCGATAGGGTGCAGCCTTACGAGCAGTACTTC.

In regard to this clonotype: A much bigger clone sits one base away, suggesting this may be a read error. The conserved phenylalanine or tryptophan is not found at the CDR3 terminus, so this likely reflects a read error. J is TRBJ1-4 and V is TRBV7-2; D is unclear. V lost 4 bases and J 6 bases, leaving 9 bases between the germline ends. Germline CDR1 reads SGHTA; CDR2 reads FQGNSA. The CDR3 spans 13 residues. The CDR3 reads CASSSLDDEKLFS. Written as DNA, the CDR3 is TGTGCCAGCAGCTCACTGGACGATGAAAAACTGTTTTCT.

This clonotype was counted a single time. The chain combines TRBV6-5 with TRBJ2-1; TRBD2 agrees at 15 bases. Trimming at V came to 2 bases and at J to 8 bases, leaving 4 bases not matched to a gene. This CDR3 is 16 amino acids long. CDR1 is MNHEY and CDR2 is SVGAGI in the germline V gene. The CDR3 DNA is TGTGCCAGCAGTTACCAGGGACTAGCGGGGGGAGATGAGCAGTTCTTC. It translates to CASSYQGLAGGDEQFF.

The chain has TRBV27 and TRBJ2-1; 10 bases are shared with TRBD2. The CDR3 totals 14 residues. The V segment lost 4 bases and the J segment 6 bases; nucleotides outside the gene matches: 3. Looked up from germline, CDR1 is MNHEY and CDR2 is SMNVEV (reference sequence). CDR3: CASSSSGRPNEQFF. In DNA form, the CDR3 reads TGTGCCAGCAGTTCTAGCGGGAGACCCAATGAGCAGTTCTTC.

There are many counts of this clonotype. The chain couples TRBV4-1 to TRBJ1-4; D remains ambiguous. The CDR3 consists of 13 residues. Germline V CDR1 and CDR2: MGHRA, YSYEKL. The V gene lost 7 bases and the J gene lost 5 bases, with 11 bases spanning the gap. The CDR3 reads CASNGEENEKLFF. In DNA form, the CDR3 reads TGCGCCAGCAATGGCGAGGAAAATGAAAAACTGTTTTTT.

The chain combines TRBV5-4 with TRBJ2-7, with a tentative D call TRBD2 (7 bases). From germline, CDR1 is SGHNT and CDR2 YYREEE (reference sequence). The CDR3 sequence is 13 residues long. V lost 4 bases and J lost 3, with 11 bases in between. CDR3 region: CASSDRTSYEQYF. CDR3 coding DNA: TGTGCCAGCAGCGACAGGACTAGCTACGAGCAGTACTTC.

The rearrangement uses TRBV20-1 and TRBJ2-1; 8 nucleotides line up with TRBD2. Losses at the gene ends were 2 bases for V and 5 bases for J; bases not matched to a gene: 11. Per the germline V gene, CDR1 is DFQATT and CDR2 is SNEGSKA (reference sequence). This CDR3 region has 16 residues. The CDR3 nucleotides are TGCAGTGCTAGATTCGCCAGCGGGAGTAGGGACAATGAGCAGTTCTTC. The encoded protein is CSARFASGSRDNEQFF.